This is a list of T cell receptor beta chains from one sample in a study of response to subunit inactivated influenza vaccine. A single record per CDR3 protein comes from TCRdb applying MiXCR to the RT-PCR reads. The sample carries more than 700,000 distinct CDR3 sequences, 21% recorded once. Sequenced material: PBMCs from blood, taken around 5 days after vaccination. The receptors were gathered from a man in his fifties or sixties who received an inactivated influenza vaccine. Both conserved end residues are part of each CDR3.

CASSNIGPPEDTQYF,TRBV18,TRBJ2-3,15
CASSVQGALTGELFF,TRBV9,TRBJ2-2,15
CASSLDSIGELFF,TRBV7-9,TRBJ2-2,13
CASSSETGGSEQFF,TRBV7-2,TRBJ2-1,14
CSGQAGGSDTQYF,TRBV29-1,TRBJ2-3,13
CASSSWTGGIDTQYF,TRBV12-3/TRBV12-4,TRBJ2-3,15
CASSLRGTPTNEQYF,TRBV6-5,TRBJ2-7,15
CASKIPGPRTDTQYF,TRBV6-1,TRBJ2-3,15
CASSQDWQGSYEQYF,TRBV4-3,TRBJ2-7,15
CASSLAGNLYEQYF,TRBV7-2,TRBJ2-7,14
CASSRQGAGSPLHF,TRBV7-3,TRBJ1-6,14
CASSQRRDRGQDTQYF,TRBV4-2,TRBJ2-3,16
CASSPPASGSYEQYF,TRBV27,TRBJ2-7,15
CASSRTGTSSYNEQFF,TRBV5-6,TRBJ2-1,16
CSARAPGGGANTGELFF,TRBV20-1,TRBJ2-2,17
CASSSYWTGQETQYF,TRBV28,TRBJ2-5,15
CATSGSGLAQQETQYF,TRBV24-1,TRBJ2-5,16
CSAILRTGLDSLIF,TRBV20-1,TRBJ2-1,14
CASSLGTSNIQYF,TRBV5-1,TRBJ2-4,13
CASSLSRTGHGYTF,TRBV12-3/TRBV12-4,TRBJ1-2,14
CASSRRTTNEKLFF,TRBV7-9,TRBJ1-4,14
CASSFRPPGHGNEQFF,TRBV5-1,TRBJ2-1,16
CASSFAGDLNTEAFF,TRBV7-9,TRBJ1-1,15
CASNQYNEQFF,TRBV12-3/TRBV12-4,TRBJ2-1,11
CSSAKGAGTDTQYF,TRBV20-1,TRBJ2-3,14
CASSPPGQLIYNEQFF,TRBV28,TRBJ2-1,16
CASSPDRGNTDTQYF,TRBV5-1,TRBJ2-3,15
CASRRQLSSYEQYF,TRBV6-2/TRBV6-3,TRBJ2-7,14
CATSTDPVREQFF,TRBV15,TRBJ2-1,13
CASSQVVAGGRNEQFF,TRBV4-2,TRBJ2-1,16
CASTPGDREYNEQFF,TRBV28,TRBJ2-1,15
CSARGTNTYEQYF,TRBV20-1,TRBJ2-7,13
CASSLDQGTYEQYF,TRBV7-9,TRBJ2-7,14
CASSHRAIQFNEQFF,TRBV3-1,TRBJ2-1,15
CSAKRQGWGQETQYF,TRBV20-1,TRBJ2-5,15
CAWNRVNTEAFF,TRBV30,TRBJ1-1,12
CATRGTDYGYTF,TRBV24-1,TRBJ1-2,12
CASSLGSRSDTQYF,TRBV7-2,TRBJ2-3,14
CASRPRGDTGELFF,TRBV2,TRBJ2-2,14
CASSQAPGGGEKLFF,TRBV4-2,TRBJ1-4,15
CASSQGQGRLNEQFF,TRBV4-3,TRBJ2-1,15
CSVETALSPNTEAFF,TRBV29-1,TRBJ1-1,15
CASSSQPNQPQHF,TRBV4-1,TRBJ1-5,13
CSVGKQGLFNNEQFF,TRBV29-1,TRBJ2-1,15
CSARDMGDEQFF,TRBV20-1,TRBJ2-1,12
CASSQARVPPLGGTEAFF,TRBV4-1,TRBJ1-1,18
CASSGWGGSFNEQFF,TRBV9,TRBJ2-1,15
CASSLAAQMGSSYEQYF,TRBV7-2,TRBJ2-7,17
CASSLVARQVTYNEQFF,TRBV7-2,TRBJ2-1,17
CASSLREEGGANVLTF,TRBV5-1,TRBJ2-6,16
CASSLGAVDEQFF,TRBV7-9,TRBJ2-1,13
CASSFKSSGGEKLFF,TRBV27,TRBJ1-4,15
CASSLIGNSYEQYF,TRBV28,TRBJ2-7,14
CASSQRKDSTNLGELFF,TRBV4-3,TRBJ2-2,17
CASSLGQGISGELFF,TRBV7-3,TRBJ2-2,15
CAISVGGMDNNSPLHF,TRBV10-3,TRBJ1-6,16
CASSYTGQGGETQYF,TRBV6-5,TRBJ2-5,15
CASSEGHGLYGYTF,TRBV6-1,TRBJ1-2,14
CASSSQAVTGEQYF,TRBV11-2,TRBJ2-7,14
CAWSRQANQPQHF,TRBV30,TRBJ1-5,13